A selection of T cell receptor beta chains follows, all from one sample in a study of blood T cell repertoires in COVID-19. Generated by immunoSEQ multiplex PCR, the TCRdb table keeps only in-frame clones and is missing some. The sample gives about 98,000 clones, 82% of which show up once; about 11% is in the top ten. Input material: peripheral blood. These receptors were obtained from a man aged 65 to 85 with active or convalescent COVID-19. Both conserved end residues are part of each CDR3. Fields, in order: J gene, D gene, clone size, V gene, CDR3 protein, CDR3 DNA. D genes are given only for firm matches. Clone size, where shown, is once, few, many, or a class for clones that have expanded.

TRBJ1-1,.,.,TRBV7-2,CASSLGQNTEAFF,TGTGCCAGCAGCTTAGGGCAGAACACTGAAGCTTTCTTT
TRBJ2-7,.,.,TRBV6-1,CASSEESYITYEQYF,TGTGCCAGCAGTGAAGAATCCTATATTACCTACGAGCAGTACTTC
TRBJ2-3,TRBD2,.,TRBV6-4,CASSIAGGVTDTQYF,TGTGCCAGCAGTATAGCGGGGGGAGTCACAGATACGCAGTATTTT
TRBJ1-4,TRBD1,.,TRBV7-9,CASSLQNRGLSLNEKLFF,TGTGCCAGCAGCCTCCAAAACAGGGGGCTCTCCCTTAATGAAAAACTGTTTTTT
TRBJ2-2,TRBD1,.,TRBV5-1,CASSLLGQGSGELFF,TGCGCCAGCAGCTTGTTGGGACAGGGGTCCGGGGAGCTGTTTTTT
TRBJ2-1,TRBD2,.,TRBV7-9,CASSRSGSSYNEQFF,TGTGCCAGCAGCCGTAGCGGGAGCTCCTACAATGAGCAGTTCTTC
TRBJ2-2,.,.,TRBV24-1,CATGGGVFGELFF,TGTGCCACCGGCGGAGGGGTTTTTGGGGAGCTGTTTTTT
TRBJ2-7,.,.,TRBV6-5,CASSYKTGSSYEQYF,TGTGCCAGCAGTTACAAAACAGGGAGCTCCTACGAGCAGTACTTC
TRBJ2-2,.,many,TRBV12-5,CASGLVSPSPRHTGELFF,TGTGCTAGTGGTTTGGTCTCTCCCTCCCCGCGGCACACCGGGGAGCTGTTTTTT
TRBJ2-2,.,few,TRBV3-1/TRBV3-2,CASSPLSNTGELFF,TGTGCCAGCAGCCCTCTATCGAACACCGGGGAGCTGTTTTTT
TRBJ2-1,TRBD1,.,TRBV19,CASRDRGRGINEQFF,TGTGCCAGCCGGGACAGGGGACGTGGAATCAATGAGCAGTTCTTC
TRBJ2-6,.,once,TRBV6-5,CASSYSRSSGANVLTF,TGTGCCAGCAGTTACTCGAGGTCCTCTGGGGCCAACGTCCTGACTTTC